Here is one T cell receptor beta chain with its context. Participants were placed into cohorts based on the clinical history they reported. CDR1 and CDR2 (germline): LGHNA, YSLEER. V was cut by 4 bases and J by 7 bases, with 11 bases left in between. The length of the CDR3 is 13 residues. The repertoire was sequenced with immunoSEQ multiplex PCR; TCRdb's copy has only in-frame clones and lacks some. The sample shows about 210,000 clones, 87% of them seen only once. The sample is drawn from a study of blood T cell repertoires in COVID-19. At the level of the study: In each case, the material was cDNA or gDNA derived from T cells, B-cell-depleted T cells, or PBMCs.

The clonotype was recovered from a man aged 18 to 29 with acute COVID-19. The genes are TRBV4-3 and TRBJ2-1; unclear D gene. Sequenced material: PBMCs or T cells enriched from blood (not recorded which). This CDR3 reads CASSRYSGNEQFF. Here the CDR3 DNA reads TGCGCCAGCAGCCGTTACAGTGGGAATGAGCAGTTCTTC.